The clone carrying this T cell receptor (beta chain) was observed at least ten times. Its antigen is currently unknown. This specimen belongs to a study of neurological immune-mediated disorders. Study in general: Among 34 multiple sclerosis patients, about 30 were relapsing-remitting and 3 were secondary progressive. Study-wide results and caveats: HTLV-1-associated myelopathy showed the most TCR clonal expansion; multiple sclerosis the least, below healthy controls.

Trimming took 0 bases from V and 8 from J, leaving 11 bases between them. Germline CDR1 and CDR2: SGHAT and FQNNGV. This CDR3 contains 14 residues. TCRdb recomputed calls from the 5' RACE reads with MiXCR, one row per CDR3 protein. Counted here are about 52,000 distinct CDR3 sequences, approximately 3.8% occurring once; the ten biggest clones make up approximately 1.6%. Sequencing used PBMCs. The receptor was derived from a man aged 25-45 years with multiple sclerosis. This chain joins TRBV11-2 and TRBJ2-1; D is unresolved. CDR3 DNA sequence: TGTGCCAGCAGCTTAGATGGACCCACGGATGAGCAGTTCTTC. It yields the protein CASSLDGPTDEQFF.